What follows is one T cell receptor beta chain and its context. Primed by a sample-barcoded 5' primer and a J-beta primer mix, a second PCR proceeded for about 6 to 12 cycles. TCRdb ran MiXCR on the 5' RACE reads and lists one entry per CDR3 protein. In the table there are 1.5 million to 2 million distinct CDR3 sequences, roughly 49% of which are singletons. J gave up 2 bases and V 4 bases, and 7 bases lay outside the gene matches. This CDR3 has 16 residues. Germline values: CDR1 SGHRS, CDR2 YFSETQ. These data belong to a study of blood T cells in healthy people across ages. This receptor was taken from a woman aged 40 to 49 in good health. The material sequenced was blood. The chain is built from TRBV5-1 and TRBJ2-3, with TRBD2 matching 10 bases. CDR3 nucleotide sequence: TGCGCCAGCAGCCCCGGACTAGCGGACAACACAGATACGCAGTATTTT. Amino acids: CASSPGLADNTDTQYF.